This T cell receptor (beta chain) emerged from a study of T cells in Graves' hyperthyroidism and ophthalmopathy. Amplification yielded TCR beta CDR3 regions, with RNA transcripts as the source. HTBI primers were used for first-round RT-PCR of the TCR CDR3. A single record per CDR3 protein comes from TCRdb applying MiXCR to the multiplex PCR reads. The repertoire holds 250,000 to 300,000 distinct CDR3 sequences, with about an eighth as singletons. The sequencing input was blood. This sequence originates from a woman aged 30 to 39 with Graves' hyperthyroidism that later progressed to Graves' ophthalmopathy.

CDR3 DNA sequence: TGTGCCAGCTCGGGGGGGCTAGCGGGAGAATACGAGCAGTACTTC. Its translation is CASSGGLAGEYEQYF. This chain joins TRBV19 and TRBJ2-7, with 10 bases that match TRBD2. CDR3 size: 15 residues. V gave up 9 bases and J gave up 4 bases; unmatched junction bases: 12. The germline gives CDR1 LNHDA, CDR2 SQIVND (reference sequence).